One and the same sample provided the 26 T cell receptor beta chains below, sequenced in a study of regulatory T cells in long-lasting Graves disease. As for time point: persistent/refractory GD, antithyroid drugs over 5 years with positive TRAb. Generation of the TCR library employed RNA extracted from PBMCs. CDR3-region Arm-PCR and iRepertoire HTBI primers produced the TCR beta libraries. TCRdb re-called the multiplex PCR reads with MiXCR, one entry per CDR3 protein. The table shows a few hundred thousand distinct CDR3 sequences, with around 24% occurring only once. Material: peripheral blood mononuclear cells (PBMCs), obtained when the disease was refractory, from a patient treated with antithyroid drugs. The receptors come from a female donor with Graves disease.

This chain connects TRBV10-3 to TRBJ2-5; no reliable D call. The CDR3 length is 13 residues. CDR1 is ENHRY, CDR2 SYGVKD, per germline. Deletions cut 3 bases from V and 3 bases from J, with 8 bases between. CDR3 protein: CAISEGRKETQYF. The CDR3 nucleotides are TGTGCCATCAGTGAAGGCAGAAAAGAGACCCAGTACTTC.

This clonotype appeared many times. The V call is TRBV2, the J call TRBJ1-1, with D perhaps matching TRBD1 (5 bases). V lost 9 bases and J lost 0, with 11 bases in between. CDR1 is SNHLY, CDR2 FYNNEI, per germline. This CDR3 has 13 amino acids. The DNA of the CDR3 is TGTGCCAGTCGACAGAAGATGAACACTGAAGCTTTCTTT. Translation gives CASRQKMNTEAFF.

This clonotype was seen ten or more times. This chain uses TRBV2 with TRBJ1-2; 9 positions match TRBD1. CDR3 length equals 14 residues. Germline V gene lookup returns CDR1 SNHLY and CDR2 FYNNEI. V was pared by 7 bases and J by 8 bases, with 11 bases of the junction left unmatched. In nucleotides, the CDR3 is TGTGCCAGCACGAAGGGACAGGGAAAGGGCGGCTACACCTTC. This sequence encodes CASTKGQGKGGYTF.

This clonotype was found many times. The chain combines TRBV28 with TRBJ1-2; 10 bases are shared with TRBD1. The J segment lost 4 bases and the V segment lost 8 bases, leaving 16 bases of the junction unmatched. CDR1 and CDR2 (germline): MDHEN, SYDVKM. This CDR3 region has 17 residues. CDR3 sequence (DNA): TGTGCCAGCTTCCTGGCCACGACAGGGGGCGGTCCCTATGGCTACACCTTC. Amino acids: CASFLATTGGGPYGYTF.

This clonotype occurred many times. The chain is built from TRBV12-3 or TRBV12-4 and TRBJ2-5, with D unresolved. Trimming left V 6 bases short and J 4 bases short, with 12 bases between. This CDR3 has 13 residues. CDR3 coding DNA: TGTGCCAGCAGGAGAGACGCCTCAGAGACCCAGTACTTC. Translation gives CASRRDASETQYF.

The chain links TRBV10-3 to TRBJ2-7; TRBD1 agrees at 8 bases. Germline values: CDR1 ENHRY, CDR2 SYGVKD. CDR3 length equals 17 residues. With 4 bases clipped from V and 4 bases from J, the junction kept 15 bases outside the gene matches. This CDR3 reads CAISGAPRTGTRYEQYF. DNA of the CDR3: TGTGCCATCAGTGGGGCCCCCCGGACAGGGACCAGGTACGAGCAGTACTTC.

This clonotype has only a few counts. The rearrangement uses TRBV18 and TRBJ1-2; the D is unclear. Germline CDR1 KGHSH, CDR2 LQKENI. The V end was cut by 3 bases, the J end by 5 bases, with 16 bases between. The CDR3 is 15 amino acids. The DNA for the CDR3 is TGTGCCAGCTCACCTACCCCCTCAAGCTCTTATGGCTACACCTTC. Translation gives CASSPTPSSSYGYTF.

This clonotype was counted many times. The J gene is TRBJ2-7, the V gene TRBV6-1; perhaps TRBD2 as D (6 bases). The CDR3 totals 13 residues. Germline assignment: CDR1 MNHNS and CDR2 SASEGT. The ends were cut back, 6 bases at V and 2 bases at J, with 11 bases in the middle. The CDR3 sequence is CASSTTRPYEQYF. CDR3 in DNA: TGTGCCAGCAGCACGACTAGGCCCTACGAGCAGTACTTC.

Only a few counts were recorded for this clonotype. This chain connects TRBV7-2 to TRBJ2-7; TRBD2 matches at 10 bases. The V gene's germline CDR1 is SGHTA and CDR2 FQGNSA. This CDR3 has 16 residues. V lost 4 bases and J lost 5; bases outside the gene matches: 11. The CDR3 here is CASSSPPSSGSNEQYF. DNA for the CDR3: TGTGCCAGCAGCTCCCCGCCATCTAGCGGGAGTAACGAGCAGTACTTC.

This clonotype was counted between two and nine times. The rearrangement uses TRBV19 and TRBJ2-5; D may be TRBD2 (6 bases). The germline gives CDR1 LNHDA, CDR2 SQIVND (reference sequence). Between the trimmed V and J ends, which lost 3 bases and 2 bases, there was a span of 10 bases. The CDR3 is 14 residues long. The DNA of the CDR3 is TGTGCCAGTAGTATGGAGGGGCCACAAGAGACCCAGTACTTC. It codes for CASSMEGPQETQYF.

The gene calls are TRBV14 and TRBJ2-3; a weak D match, TRBD1 (6 bases). The DNA end is a closer match to TRBJ2-5, so the J assignment may be wrong. The CDR3 contains 14 residues. Germline CDR1 and CDR2: SGHDN and FVKESK. The CDR3 bases are TGTGCCAGCAGCGGGCAGGGGATGGGTGAGACCCAGTACTTC. It is translated as CASSGQGMGETQYF.

The gene calls are TRBV19 and TRBJ2-6; 11 bases line up with TRBD1. CDR3 length: 15 amino acids. Germline trimming cut 10 bases from V and 0 bases from J; bases unmatched to any gene: 2. Germline assignment: CDR1 LNHDA and CDR2 SQIVND (reference sequence). In DNA, the CDR3 is TGTGCCATTGGGACAGGGGGCTCTGGGGCCAACGTCCTGACTTTC. Its protein is CAIGTGGSGANVLTF.

V and J are TRBV6-2 or TRBV6-3 and TRBJ2-7; D uncertain. Germline assignment: CDR1 MNHEY and CDR2 SVGEGT. Trimming removed 6 bases at V and 3 bases at J, with 12 bases between. There are 13 residues in the CDR3. In DNA, the CDR3 is TGTGCCAGCAGCTTGGAAATCGGCTACGAGCAGTACTTC. This codes for CASSLEIGYEQYF.

The sample holds a few counts of this clonotype. The chain uses TRBV10-3 and TRBJ2-5, with a weak D call TRBD2 (5 bases). Trimming stripped 8 bases from V and 5 bases from J, with 15 bases between. The CDR3 spans 13 residues. The germline V gene encodes CDR1 ENHRY and CDR2 SYGVKD. The CDR3 reads CAISSGTGETQYF. CDR3 sequence (DNA): TGTGCCATCTCGTCGGGAACGGGGGAGACCCAGTACTTC.

This clonotype was counted many times. V usage is TRBV6-5 and J usage is TRBJ1-2; D might be TRBD1 (6 bases). Trimming shortened V by 4 bases and J by 8 bases, and 11 bases separated the two germline ends. Per germline, CDR1 MNHEY and CDR2 SVGAGI. The CDR3 spans 12 residues. For the CDR3, the DNA is TGTGCCAGCAGTTTCTCAGGGACAGGCTACACCTTC. It translates to CASSFSGTGYTF.

CDR3 coding DNA: TGTGCCTGGAGTGTACGAGGGGGTATAACTGAAGCTTTCTTT. Translating gives CAWSVRGGITEAFF. The rearrangement joins TRBV30 to TRBJ1-1; a weak D match, TRBD1 (6 bases). The CDR3 is 14 residues long. Looked up from germline, CDR1 is GTSNPN and CDR2 is SVGIG (reference sequence). Trimming pared 0 bases from V and 5 bases from J, leaving 13 bases between.

There are many counts of this clonotype. The rearrangement links TRBV2 to TRBJ2-5, with D uncertain. Germline V lookup: CDR1 SNHLY, CDR2 FYNNEI. Trimming left V 2 bases short and J 1 base short, with 8 bases between. The CDR3 has 14 amino acids. The CDR3 region has the DNA TGTGCCAGCAGTGAATCGTCTTTCCAAGAGACCCAGTACTTC. Its protein product is CASSESSFQETQYF.

With respect to this clonotype: Compared with germline, one end of the junction differs, possibly owing to a read error. The rearrangement uses TRBV29-1 and TRBJ2-2, with D perhaps TRBD2 (5 bases). The CDR3 is 12 residues long. CDR1 SQVTM and CDR2 ANQGSEA come from the germline V gene. The chain's CDR3 is CSVGVGPGELSF. Written as DNA, the CDR3 is TGCAGCGTTGGGGTTGGCCCCGGGGAGCTGTCTTTT.

This clonotype showed up just a few times. The chain couples TRBV6-1 to TRBJ1-5; 7 positions agree with TRBD1. V was clipped by 6 bases and J by 6 bases; unmatched bases: 14. Germline V gives CDR1 MNHNS, CDR2 SASEGT. The CDR3 has 16 amino acids. CDR3: CASRKIRGRGGQPQHF. CDR3 nucleotide sequence: TGTGCCAGCAGAAAAATAAGGGGGCGCGGGGGTCAGCCCCAGCATTTT.

In its sample, this clonotype was seen a few times. The CDR3 here is CASSPGLAYYEQYF. The DNA for the CDR3 is TGTGCCAGCAGTCCGGGACTAGCATACTACGAGCAGTACTTC. This chain uses TRBV25-1 with TRBJ2-7, with 9 bases that match TRBD2. The CDR3 runs 14 residues. Germline trimming cut 5 bases from V and 3 bases from J; bases unmatched to any gene: 5. Germline values: CDR1 MGHDK, CDR2 SYGVNS.

The chain joins TRBV19 to TRBJ2-2; 11 bases are a match to TRBD2. V shed 5 bases and J 4 bases; nucleotides not matched to a gene: 9. CDR3 size: 17 residues. The germline gives CDR1 LNHDA, CDR2 SQIVND (reference sequence). CDR3 bases: TGTGCCAGTAGTCGCTATAGACTAGCGGGGAGCACCGGGGAGCTGTTTTTT. Translated, it gives CASSRYRLAGSTGELFF.

This clonotype showed up many times. The V call is TRBV6-1, the J call TRBJ1-4, with 9 nucleotides matching TRBD1. Germline CDR1 MNHNS, CDR2 SASEGT. This CDR3 is built from 14 residues. J gave up 7 bases and V 6 bases, and 6 bases lay outside the gene matches. Here the CDR3 reads CASRAQGAREKLFF. The CDR3, as DNA: TGTGCCAGCAGAGCACAGGGGGCGCGTGAAAAACTGTTTTTT.

This clonotype was counted only a few times. This chain joins TRBV6-5 and TRBJ2-2, with 11 positions matching TRBD2. The germline V gene has CDR1 MNHEY and CDR2 SVGAGI. This CDR3 spans 18 amino acids. The V segment lost 2 bases and the J segment 6 bases; nucleotides outside the gene matches: 11. In DNA form, the CDR3 reads TGTGCCAGCAGTTACACTAGCGGGAGTGACAGCGAAGCCGGGGAGCTGTTTTTT. The encoded protein is CASSYTSGSDSEAGELFF.

The chain links TRBV28 to TRBJ2-1; TRBD1 matches at 7 bases. Germline V gene sequence: CDR1 MDHEN, CDR2 SYDVKM. The length of the CDR3 is 15 residues. V lost 8 bases and J lost 0; bases outside the gene matches: 7. For the CDR3, the DNA is TGTGCCAGCGTTCAGGGGGAATACTCCTACAATGAGCAGTTCTTC. Amino acid sequence: CASVQGEYSYNEQFF.

This clonotype occurred a few times. This chain joins TRBV3-1 and TRBJ2-7, with D perhaps matching TRBD1 (6 bases). This CDR3 contains 15 residues. Germline V gives CDR1 LGHDT, CDR2 YNNKEL (reference sequence). Trimming removed 7 bases at V and 2 bases at J, with 18 bases between. CDR3 amino acids: CASTNQNRETYEQYF. The CDR3 DNA is TGTGCCAGCACCAACCAGAACAGGGAAACCTACGAGCAGTACTTC.

In DNA form, the CDR3 reads TGCAGTGCGGCCGGGAGAGAAAACATTCAGTACTTC. Its protein product is CSAAGRENIQYF. This chain joins TRBV20-1 and TRBJ2-4; D is possibly TRBD2 (6 bases). CDR1 is DFQATT and CDR2 is SNEGSKA in the germline V gene (reference sequence). V dropped 6 bases and J dropped 5 bases, with 11 bases sitting between them. The CDR3 totals 12 residues.